This T cell receptor (beta chain) comes out of a study of cytomegalovirus exposure and HLA in healthy donors. Study-wide points: In a later analysis, TCR beta V- and J-gene trimming was associated with a missense DCLRE1C variant.

CDR1 and CDR2 (germline): SGHTA, FQGNSA. Losses at the gene ends were 2 bases for V and 1 base for J; bases not matched to a gene: 3. The CDR3 covers 16 residues. 60 Vbeta and 13 Jbeta primers were used in PCR. Profiling relied on immunoSEQ multiplex PCR, and the TCRdb table lists in-frame clones only, not all of them. The sample lists under 250,000 clones; 82% were seen once. As for this clone: Antigen: not known.

The specimen sequenced was PBMCs. The V gene is TRBV7-2, the J gene TRBJ2-2; 8 bases are a match to TRBD2. The TCR comes from a man aged 35-49 years in good health and CMV-seropositive. Here the CDR3 reads CASSLFTSGNTGELFF. In nucleotides, the CDR3 is TGTGCCAGCAGCTTATTTACTAGCGGGAACACCGGGGAGCTGTTTTTT.